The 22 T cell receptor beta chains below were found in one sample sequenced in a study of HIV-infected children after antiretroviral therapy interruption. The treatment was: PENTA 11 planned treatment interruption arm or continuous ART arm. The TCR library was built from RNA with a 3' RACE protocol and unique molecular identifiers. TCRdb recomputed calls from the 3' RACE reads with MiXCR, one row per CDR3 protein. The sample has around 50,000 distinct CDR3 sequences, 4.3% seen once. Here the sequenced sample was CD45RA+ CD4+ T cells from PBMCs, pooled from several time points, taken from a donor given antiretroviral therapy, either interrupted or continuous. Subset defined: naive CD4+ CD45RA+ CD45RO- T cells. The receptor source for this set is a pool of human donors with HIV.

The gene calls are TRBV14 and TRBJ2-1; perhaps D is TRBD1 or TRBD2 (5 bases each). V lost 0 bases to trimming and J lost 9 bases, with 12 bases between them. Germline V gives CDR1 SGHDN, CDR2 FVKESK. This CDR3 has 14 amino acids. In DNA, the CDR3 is TGTGCCAGCAGCCAAGATCTGGCCGGGGCTGAGCAGTTCTTC. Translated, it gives CASSQDLAGAEQFF.

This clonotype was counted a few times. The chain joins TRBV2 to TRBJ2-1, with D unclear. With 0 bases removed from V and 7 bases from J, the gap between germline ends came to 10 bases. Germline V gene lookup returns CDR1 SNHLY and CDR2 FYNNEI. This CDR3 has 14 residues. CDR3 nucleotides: TGTGCCAGCAGTGAAGCGCTATCGGTTAATGAGCAGTTCTTC. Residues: CASSEALSVNEQFF.

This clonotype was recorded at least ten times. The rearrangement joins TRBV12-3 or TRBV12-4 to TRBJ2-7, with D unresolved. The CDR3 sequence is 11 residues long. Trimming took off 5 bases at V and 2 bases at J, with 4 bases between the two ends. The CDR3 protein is CASSTAYEQYF. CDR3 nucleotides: TGTGCCAGCAGTACAGCCTACGAGCAGTACTTC.

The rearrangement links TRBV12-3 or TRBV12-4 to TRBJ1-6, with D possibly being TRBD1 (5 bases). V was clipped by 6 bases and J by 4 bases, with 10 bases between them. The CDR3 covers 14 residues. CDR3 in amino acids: CASSGTVYNSPLHF. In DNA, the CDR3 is TGTGCCAGCAGCGGGACCGTGTATAATTCACCCCTCCACTTT.

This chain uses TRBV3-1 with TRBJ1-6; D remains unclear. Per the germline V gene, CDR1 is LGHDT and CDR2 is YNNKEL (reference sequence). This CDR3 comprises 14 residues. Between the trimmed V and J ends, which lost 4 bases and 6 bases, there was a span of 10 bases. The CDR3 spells CASSLSTANSPLHF. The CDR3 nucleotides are TGTGCCAGCAGCCTGAGTACAGCTAATTCACCCCTCCACTTT.

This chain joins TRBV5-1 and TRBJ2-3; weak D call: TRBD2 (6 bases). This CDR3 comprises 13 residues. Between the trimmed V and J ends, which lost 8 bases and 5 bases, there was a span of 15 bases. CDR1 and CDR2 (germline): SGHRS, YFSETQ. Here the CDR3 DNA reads TGCGCCAGTAGGGACTCGTCGGGAGATACGCAGTATTTT. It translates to CASRDSSGDTQYF.

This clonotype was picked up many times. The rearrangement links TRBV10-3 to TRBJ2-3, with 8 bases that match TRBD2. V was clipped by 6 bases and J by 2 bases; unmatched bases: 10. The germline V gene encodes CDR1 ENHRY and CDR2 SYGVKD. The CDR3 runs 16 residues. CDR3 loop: CAISGLAGTFTDTQYF. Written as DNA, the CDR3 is TGTGCCATCAGCGGTTTAGCGGGGACCTTCACAGATACGCAGTATTTT.

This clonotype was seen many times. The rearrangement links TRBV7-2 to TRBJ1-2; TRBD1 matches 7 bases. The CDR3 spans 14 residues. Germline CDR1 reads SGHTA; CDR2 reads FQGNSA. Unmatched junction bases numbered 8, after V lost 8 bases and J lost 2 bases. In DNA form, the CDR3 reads TGTGCCAGCGGTTCCGGGACAGCCAACTATGGCTACACCTTC. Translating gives CASGSGTANYGYTF.

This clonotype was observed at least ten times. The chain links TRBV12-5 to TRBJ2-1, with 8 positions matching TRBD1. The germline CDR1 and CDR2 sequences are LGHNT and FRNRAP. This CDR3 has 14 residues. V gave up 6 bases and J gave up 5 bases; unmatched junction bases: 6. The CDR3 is CASGPGQVHNEQFF. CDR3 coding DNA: TGTGCTAGTGGCCCGGGACAGGTACACAATGAGCAGTTCTTC. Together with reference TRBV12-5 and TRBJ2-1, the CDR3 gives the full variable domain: DARVTQTPRHKVTEMGQEVTMRCQPILGHNTVFWYRQTMMQGLELLAYFRNRAPLDDSGMPKDRFSAEMPDATLATLKIQPSEPRDSAVYFCASGPGQVHNEQFFGPGTRLTVL.

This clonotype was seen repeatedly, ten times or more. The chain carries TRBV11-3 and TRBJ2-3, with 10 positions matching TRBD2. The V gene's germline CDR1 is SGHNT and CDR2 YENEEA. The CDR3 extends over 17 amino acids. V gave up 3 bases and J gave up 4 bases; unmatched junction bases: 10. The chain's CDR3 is CASSLAHGTSVADTQYF. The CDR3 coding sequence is TGTGCCAGCAGCTTGGCGCATGGGACTAGCGTGGCAGATACGCAGTATTTT.

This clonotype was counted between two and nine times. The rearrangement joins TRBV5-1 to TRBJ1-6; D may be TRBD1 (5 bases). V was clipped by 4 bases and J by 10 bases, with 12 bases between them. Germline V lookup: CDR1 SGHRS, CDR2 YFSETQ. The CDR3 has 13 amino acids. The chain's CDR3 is CASSPGTSSPLHF. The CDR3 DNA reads TGCGCCAGCAGCCCGGGGACTAGCTCACCCCTCCACTTT.

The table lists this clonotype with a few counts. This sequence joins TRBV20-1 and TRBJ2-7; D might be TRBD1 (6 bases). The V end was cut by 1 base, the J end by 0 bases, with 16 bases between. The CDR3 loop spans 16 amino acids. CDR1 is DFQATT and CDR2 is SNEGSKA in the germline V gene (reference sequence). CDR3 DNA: TGCAGTGCTAGAGGTCGTCAGGGGCAGAGCTCCTACGAGCAGTACTTC. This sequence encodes CSARGRQGQSSYEQYF.

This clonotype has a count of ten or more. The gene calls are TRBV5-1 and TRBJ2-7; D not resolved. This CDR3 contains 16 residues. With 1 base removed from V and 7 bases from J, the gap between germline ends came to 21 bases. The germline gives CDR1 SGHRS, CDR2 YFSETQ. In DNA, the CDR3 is TGCGCCAGCAGCTTGAATGCGGTAAACATTCTAAGGGAGCAGTACTTC. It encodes CASSLNAVNILREQYF. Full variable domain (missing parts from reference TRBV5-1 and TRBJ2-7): KAGVTQTPRYLIKTRGQQVTLSCSPISGHRSVSWYQQTPGQGLQFLFEYFSETQRNKGNFPGRFSGRQFSNSRSEMNVSTLELGDSALYLCASSLNAVNILREQYFGPGTRLTVT.

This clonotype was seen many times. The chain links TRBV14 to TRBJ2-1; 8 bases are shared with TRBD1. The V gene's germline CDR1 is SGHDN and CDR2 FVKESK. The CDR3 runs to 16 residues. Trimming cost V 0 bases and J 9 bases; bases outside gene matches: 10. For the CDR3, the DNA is TGTGCCAGCAGCCAAGATCCCAGGGGGCGACTGGGTGAGCAGTTCTTC. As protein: CASSQDPRGRLGEQFF.

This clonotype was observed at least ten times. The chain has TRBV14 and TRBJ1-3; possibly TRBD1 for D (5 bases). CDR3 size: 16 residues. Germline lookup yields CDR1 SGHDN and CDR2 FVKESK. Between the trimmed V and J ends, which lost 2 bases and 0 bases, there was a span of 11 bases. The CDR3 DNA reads TGTGCCAGCAGCCAACGCAGGGTCCCCTCTGGAAACACCATATATTTT. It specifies CASSQRRVPSGNTIYF. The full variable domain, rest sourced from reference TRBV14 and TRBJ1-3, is EAGVTQFPSHSVIEKGQTVTLRCDPISGHDNLYWYRRVMGKEIKFLLHFVKESKQDESGMPNNRFLAERTGGTYSTLKVQPAELEDSGVYFCASSQRRVPSGNTIYFGEGSWLTVV.

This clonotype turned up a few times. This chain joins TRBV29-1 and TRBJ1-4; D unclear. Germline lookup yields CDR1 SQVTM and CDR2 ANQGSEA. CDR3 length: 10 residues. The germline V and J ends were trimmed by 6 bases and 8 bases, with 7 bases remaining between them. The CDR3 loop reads CSVGSEKLFF. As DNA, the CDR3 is TGCAGCGTAGGTTCCGAAAAACTGTTTTTT.

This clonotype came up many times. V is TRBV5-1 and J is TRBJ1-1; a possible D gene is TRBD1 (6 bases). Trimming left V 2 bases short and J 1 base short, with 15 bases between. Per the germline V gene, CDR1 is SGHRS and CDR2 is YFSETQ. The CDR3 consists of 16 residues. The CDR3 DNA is TGCGCCAGCAGCTTTTTAGGGGGGGGGGAGAACACTGAAGCTTTCTTT. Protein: CASSFLGGGENTEAFF.

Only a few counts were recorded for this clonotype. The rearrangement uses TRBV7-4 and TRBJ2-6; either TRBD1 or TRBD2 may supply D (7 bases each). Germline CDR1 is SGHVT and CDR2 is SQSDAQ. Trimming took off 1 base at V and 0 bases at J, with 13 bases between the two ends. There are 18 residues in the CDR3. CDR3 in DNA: TGTGCCAGCAGCTTAGTCAGGGGGGGGAACTCTGGGGCCAACGTCCTGACTTTC. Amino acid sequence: CASSLVRGGNSGANVLTF.

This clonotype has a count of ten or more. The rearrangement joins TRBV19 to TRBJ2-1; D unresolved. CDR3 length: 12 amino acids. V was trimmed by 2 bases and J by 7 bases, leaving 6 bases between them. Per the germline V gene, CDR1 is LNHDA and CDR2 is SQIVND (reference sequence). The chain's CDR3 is CASSIKNNEQFF. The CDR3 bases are TGTGCCAGTAGTATAAAGAATAATGAGCAGTTCTTC.

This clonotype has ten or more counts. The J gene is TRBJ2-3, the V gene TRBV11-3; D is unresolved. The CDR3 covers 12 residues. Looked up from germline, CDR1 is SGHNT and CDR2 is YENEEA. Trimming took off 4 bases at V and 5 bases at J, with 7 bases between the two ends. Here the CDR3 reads CASSSNVDTQYF. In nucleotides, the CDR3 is TGTGCCAGCAGCTCGAATGTAGATACGCAGTATTTT.

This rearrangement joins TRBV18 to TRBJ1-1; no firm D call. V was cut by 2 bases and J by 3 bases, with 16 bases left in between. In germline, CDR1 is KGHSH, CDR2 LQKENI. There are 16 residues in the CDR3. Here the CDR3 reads CASSPNRAGGYTEAFF. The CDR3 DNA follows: TGTGCCAGCTCACCAAACCGGGCAGGAGGGTACACTGAAGCTTTCTTT.

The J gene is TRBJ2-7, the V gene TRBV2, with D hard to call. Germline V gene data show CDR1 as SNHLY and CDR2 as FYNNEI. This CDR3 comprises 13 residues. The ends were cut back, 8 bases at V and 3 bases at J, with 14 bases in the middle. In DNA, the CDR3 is TGTGCCAGCCAACCACGGACCCTCTACGAGCAGTACTTC. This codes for CASQPRTLYEQYF.